This T cell receptor (beta chain) was sequenced in a study of cytomegalovirus exposure and HLA in healthy donors. The CDR3 totals 17 residues. With 1 base removed from V and 5 bases from J, the gap between germline ends came to 20 bases. Germline V gene lookup returns CDR1 SEHNR and CDR2 FQNEAQ (reference sequence). The study ran its PCR with 60 Vbeta and 13 Jbeta primers. Assay: immunoSEQ multiplex PCR; the TCRdb copy retains only in-frame clones and omits some. The sample lists roughly 120,000 clones; roughly 70% were seen once. The origin of this receptor is a woman in her forties or fifties in good health and CMV-seropositive. Sequencing was performed on PBMCs. This rearrangement joins TRBV7-9 to TRBJ2-5, with D perhaps matching TRBD2 (5 bases). The CDR3 loop reads CASSLGSPGTDGETQYF. The CDR3 DNA sequence: TGTGCCAGCAGCTTAGGGTCTCCGGGAACAGACGGGGAGACCCAGTACTTC.